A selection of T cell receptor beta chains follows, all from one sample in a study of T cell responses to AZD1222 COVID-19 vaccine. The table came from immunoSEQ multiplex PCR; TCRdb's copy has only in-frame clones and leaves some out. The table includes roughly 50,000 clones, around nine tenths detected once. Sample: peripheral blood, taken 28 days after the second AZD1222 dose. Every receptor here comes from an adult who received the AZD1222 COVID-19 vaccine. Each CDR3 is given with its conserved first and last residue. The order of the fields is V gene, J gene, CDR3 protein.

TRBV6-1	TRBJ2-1	CASSATLAGGDNEQFF
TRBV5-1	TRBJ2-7	CASSTGQGVYEQYF
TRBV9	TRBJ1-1	CASSVDQGATEAFF
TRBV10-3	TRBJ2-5	CAIRHGTSGDNQETQYF
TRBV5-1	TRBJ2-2	CASSLDDFPGGELFF
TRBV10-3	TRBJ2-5	CAISSGQGQETQYF
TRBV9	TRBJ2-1	CASSGQGASGGNEQFF
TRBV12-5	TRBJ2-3	CASGPATDTQYF
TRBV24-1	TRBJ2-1	CATSDPRGRGNEQFF
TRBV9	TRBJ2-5	CASSRAPVETQYF
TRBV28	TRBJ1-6	CASTTPHSRGYSPLHF
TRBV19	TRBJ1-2	CASSPWGQDFNYGYTF
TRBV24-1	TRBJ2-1	CATSDQGGHYNEQFF